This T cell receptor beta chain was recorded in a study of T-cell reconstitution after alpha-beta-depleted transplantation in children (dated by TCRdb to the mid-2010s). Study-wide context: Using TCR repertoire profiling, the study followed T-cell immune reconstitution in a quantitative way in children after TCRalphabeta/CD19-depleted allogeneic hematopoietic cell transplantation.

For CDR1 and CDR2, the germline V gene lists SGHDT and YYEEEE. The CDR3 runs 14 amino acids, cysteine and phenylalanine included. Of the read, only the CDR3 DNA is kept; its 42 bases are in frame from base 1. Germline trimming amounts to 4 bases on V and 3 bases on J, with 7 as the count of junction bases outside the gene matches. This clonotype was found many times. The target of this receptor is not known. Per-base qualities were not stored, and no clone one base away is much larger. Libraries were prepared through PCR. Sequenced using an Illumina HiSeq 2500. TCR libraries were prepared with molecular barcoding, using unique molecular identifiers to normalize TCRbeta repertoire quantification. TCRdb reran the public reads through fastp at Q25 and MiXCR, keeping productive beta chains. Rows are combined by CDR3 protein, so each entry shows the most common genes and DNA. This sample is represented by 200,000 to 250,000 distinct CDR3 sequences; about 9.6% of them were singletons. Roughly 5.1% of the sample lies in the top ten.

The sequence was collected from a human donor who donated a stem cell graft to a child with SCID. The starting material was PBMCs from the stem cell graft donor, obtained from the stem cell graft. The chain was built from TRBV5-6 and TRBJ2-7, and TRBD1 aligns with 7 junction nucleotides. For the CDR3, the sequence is CASSVTGSHYEQYF. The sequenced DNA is TGTGCCAGCAGCGTGACAGGGTCCCACTACGAGCAGTACTTC.